This TCR beta chain was observed in a study of T-cell memory formation after mild COVID-19 (TCRdb year 2021). In terms of the full investigation: TCR sequence clusters from the two donors were largely donor specific. The cohort was made up of two young adult volunteers, one female and one male, who were previously healthy. T-cell clones expanding and contracting after mild COVID-19 in a couple of donors were tracked by longitudinal TCRalpha and TCRbeta repertoire sequencing. Study-wide findings and limitations: Whether the second-wave clones peaking on day 37 were SARS-CoV-2 specific was not confirmed. The study covered only a couple of mild cases, and larger cohorts including severe cases with pre-infection samples were considered necessary. Balanced CD4/CD8 phenotypes were observed for clones contracting from day 15 to 85, whereas a bias towards CD4+ was observed for a second wave of clones expanding from day 15 to 37. Some responding clones were detected in pre-infection memory, suggesting pre-existing cross-reactive memory T cells joined the SARS-CoV-2 response. Contracting CD4+ clones turned up mainly in the CM and EM memory subsets, whereas EMRA was where CD8+ clones were enriched.

PBMCs were isolated by Ficoll-Paque density gradient centrifugation. The germline V gene encodes CDR1 SEHNR and CDR2 FQNEAQ (reference sequence). The junction carries 14 bases between V and J, which are trimmed by 2 bases and 3 bases respectively. The cysteine opens and the phenylalanine closes a CDR3 of 16 amino acids. CDR3 DNA is the only sequence kept; it has 48 bases, read in frame from the first base. The instrument given in TCRdb is Illumina NovaSeq 6000. cDNA libraries for TCRalpha and TCRbeta were prepared by 5'RACE using constant-segment primers, with sample barcodes and unique molecular identifiers added. Trizol reagent was used to extract RNA from every sample. Libraries were amplified in two PCR steps, with a second sample barcode and Illumina TruSeq adapters added in the second step. Libraries were sequenced on an Illumina NovaSeq with 2 x 150 bp paired-end reads. Concerning the study's data processing: Demultiplexing of reads and collapsing into UMI-guided consensus sequences were performed with migec v1.2.7. Using mixcr v2.1.11, UMI consensuses were aligned to TRA and TRB V and J templates and then assembled into clonotypes. A clonotype was counted as expanded or contracted only if both edgeR and NoisET called the change significant, with noise models trained on biological replicates. edgeR calls used a false discovery rate-adjusted p below 0.01 and a log2 fold-change threshold of 1. As an exploratory analysis of dynamics, PCA with hierarchical clustering was applied to max-normalized trajectories of the 1000 most abundant clonotypes. Separately sequenced CD4+ and CD8+ repertoires were used to assign the CD4 or CD8 phenotype of responding clones. In-frame beta chains were kept once TCRdb had trimmed the public reads at Q25 with fastp and called clones with MiXCR. Duplicate CDR3 protein sequences are folded into a single record with the most common DNA and genes. The V and J calls were determined by TCRdb, not by the authors. Here the sample has approximately 210,000 distinct CDR3 sequences; around 16% occur a single time. The top ten hold 2.4% of the sample.

This clonotype occurred a few times. Its binding antigen is unknown. No base quality values were provided; no much bigger clone lies one nucleotide off. The sequencing input was PBMCs or a T cell subset sorted from them (not recorded which). The chain uses TRBV7-9 and TRBJ2-1; the D gene identity is not certain. The TCR comes from an adult woman who had mild COVID-19 (a few samples of this study predate the infection). The sample titles of this study are shuffled in the database, so cell type and time point are left out; the donor was told from shared clones. CDR3 protein: CASSLRGFEVYNEQFF. The DNA sequence reads TGTGCCAGCAGCTTACGAGGCTTTGAAGTCTACAATGAGCAGTTCTTC.